Sequencing of this T cell receptor beta chain was carried out in a study of regulatory T cells in long-lasting Graves disease. Study in general: Recently diagnosed Graves' patients had received antithyroid drugs for under 3 months.

To make TCR beta libraries, researchers used iRepertoire HTBI primers and Arm-PCR of CDR3 regions. TCRdb itself ran the multiplex PCR reads through MiXCR, one entry per CDR3 protein. The sample carries approximately 350,000 distinct CDR3 sequences, roughly 17% recorded once. This CDR3 has 15 residues. Germline-derived CDR1 and CDR2 are LGHDT and YNNKEL (reference sequence). Time point meaning: newly diagnosed GD, antithyroid drugs for less than 3 months. PBMC-derived RNA was used for the TCR library. As concerns this clonotype: One junction end does not reproduce the germline sequence, and a read error may be involved.

This sample also belongs to another study, concerning T cells in Graves' hyperthyroidism and ophthalmopathy. This second study says: Exclusion of patients followed from uncontrolled infection, other autoimmune disease, pregnancy or lactation. The HTBI primer set drove a first-round RT-PCR of the TCR CDR3. Separation of ophthalmopathy from stable hyperthyroidism was achieved by a 13 V-J model.

The origin of this receptor is a woman aged 18-29 years with Graves disease. Sequencing was performed on peripheral blood mononuclear cells (PBMCs), taken at new diagnosis, from a patient treated with antithyroid drugs. The chain carries TRBV3-1 and TRBJ2-5; D uncertain. CDR3 in amino acids: CAGSPTLLAAETQYF. For the CDR3, the DNA is TGTGCCGGCAGCCCCACTCTTCTGGCCGCGGAGACCCAGTACTTC.